This T cell receptor beta chain was sequenced during a study of OX40 agonist ivuxolimab in advanced cancers. Across the study: The study treated patients with ivuxolimab, an agonistic anti-OX40 (CD134) antibody. Prior anti-PD-1, anti-PD-L1 or anti-CTLA-4 therapy was allowed; 40% to 50% had some. Overall study results and limits: It was also the case that some nonresponders had low normalized T-cell clonal expansion.

The CDR3 extends over 13 amino acids. Germline values: CDR1 SGHTA, CDR2 FQGNSA. V dropped 1 base and J dropped 7 bases, with 11 bases sitting between them. Concerning this clone: Its matching antigen is unknown.

Assay used: immunoSEQ multiplex PCR; TCRdb lists only in-frame clones, some missing. The data contain 70,000 to 80,000 clones, about 91% of them singletons. The receptor was isolated from an adult with an advanced solid tumor such as melanoma, head and neck, liver or kidney cancer. The chain has TRBV7-2 and TRBJ2-7; D is unresolved. This specimen consisted of CD4+ or CD8+ T cells sorted from blood, obtained in a trial of the OX40 agonist ivuxolimab. The CDR3 is CASSLVLEREQYF. CDR3 nucleotides: TGTGCCAGCAGCTTAGTTCTTGAAAGGGAGCAGTACTTC.